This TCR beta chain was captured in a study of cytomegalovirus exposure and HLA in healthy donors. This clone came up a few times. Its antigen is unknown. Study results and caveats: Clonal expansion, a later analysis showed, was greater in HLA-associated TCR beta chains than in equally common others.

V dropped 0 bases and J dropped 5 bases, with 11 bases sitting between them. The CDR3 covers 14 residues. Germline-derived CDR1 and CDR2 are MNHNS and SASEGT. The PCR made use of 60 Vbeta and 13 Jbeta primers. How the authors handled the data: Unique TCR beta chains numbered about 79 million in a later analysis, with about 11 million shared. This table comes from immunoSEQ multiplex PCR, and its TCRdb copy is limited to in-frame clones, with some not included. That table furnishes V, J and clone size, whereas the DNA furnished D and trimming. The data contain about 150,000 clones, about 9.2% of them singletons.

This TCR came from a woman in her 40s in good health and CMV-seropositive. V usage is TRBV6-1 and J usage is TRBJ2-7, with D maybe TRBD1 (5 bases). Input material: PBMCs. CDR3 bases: TGTGCCAGCAGTGAAGCGGCAGGGCTTAACGAGCAGTACTTC. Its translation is CASSEAAGLNEQYF.